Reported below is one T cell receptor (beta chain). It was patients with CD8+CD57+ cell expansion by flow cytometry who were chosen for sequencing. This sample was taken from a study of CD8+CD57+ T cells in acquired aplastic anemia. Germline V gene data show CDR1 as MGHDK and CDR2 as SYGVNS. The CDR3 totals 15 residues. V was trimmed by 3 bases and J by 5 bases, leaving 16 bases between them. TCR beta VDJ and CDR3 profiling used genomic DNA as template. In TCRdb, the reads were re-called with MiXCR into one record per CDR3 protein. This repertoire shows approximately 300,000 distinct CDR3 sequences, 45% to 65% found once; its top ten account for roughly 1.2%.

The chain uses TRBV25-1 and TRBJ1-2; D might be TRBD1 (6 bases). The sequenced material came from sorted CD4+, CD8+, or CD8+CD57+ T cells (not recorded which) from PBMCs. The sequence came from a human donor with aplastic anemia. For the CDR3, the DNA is TGTGCCAGCAGTGAGGGAGGAGGGGGGGCATATGGCTACACCTTC. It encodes CASSEGGGGAYGYTF.